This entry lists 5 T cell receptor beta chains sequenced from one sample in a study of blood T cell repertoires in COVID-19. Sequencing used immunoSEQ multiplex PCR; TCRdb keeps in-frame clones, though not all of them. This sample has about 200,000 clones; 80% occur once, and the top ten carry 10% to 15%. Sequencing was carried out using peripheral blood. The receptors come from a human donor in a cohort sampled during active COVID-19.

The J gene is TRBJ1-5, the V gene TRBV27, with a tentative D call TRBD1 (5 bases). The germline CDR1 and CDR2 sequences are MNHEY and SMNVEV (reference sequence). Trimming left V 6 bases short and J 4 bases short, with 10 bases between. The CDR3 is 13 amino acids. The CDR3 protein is CASRDRPNQPQHF. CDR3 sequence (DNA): TGTGCCAGCAGAGACAGACCAAATCAGCCCCAGCATTTT.

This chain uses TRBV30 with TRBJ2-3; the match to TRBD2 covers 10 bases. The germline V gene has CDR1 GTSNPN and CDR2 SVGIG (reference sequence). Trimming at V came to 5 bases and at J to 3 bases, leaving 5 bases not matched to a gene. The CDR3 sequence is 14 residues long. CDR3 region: CAWGAGGLTDTQYF. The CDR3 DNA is TGTGCCTGGGGAGCGGGGGGGCTTACAGATACGCAGTATTTT.

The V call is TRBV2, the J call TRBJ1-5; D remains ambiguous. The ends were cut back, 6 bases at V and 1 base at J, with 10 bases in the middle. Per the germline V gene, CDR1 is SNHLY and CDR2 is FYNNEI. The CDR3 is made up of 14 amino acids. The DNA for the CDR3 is TGTGCCAGCAGCGCTAGTAGGAGCAATCAGCCCCAGCATTTT. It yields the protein CASSASRSNQPQHF.

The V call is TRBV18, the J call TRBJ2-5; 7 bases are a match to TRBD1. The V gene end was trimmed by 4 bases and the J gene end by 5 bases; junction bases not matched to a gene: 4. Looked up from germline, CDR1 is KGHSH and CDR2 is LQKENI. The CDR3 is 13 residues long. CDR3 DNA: TGTGCCAGCTCACAGGGGGCGCGGGAGACCCAGTACTTC. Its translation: CASSQGARETQYF.

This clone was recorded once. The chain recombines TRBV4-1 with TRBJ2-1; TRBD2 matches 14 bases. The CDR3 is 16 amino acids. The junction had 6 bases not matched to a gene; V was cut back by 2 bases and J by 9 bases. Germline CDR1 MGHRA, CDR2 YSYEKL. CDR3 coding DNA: TGCGCCAGCAGCCAACGACTAGCGGGAGGGCCAGGTGAGCAGTTCTTC. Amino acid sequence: CASSQRLAGGPGEQFF.